These T cell receptor beta chains were read from a single sample in a study of Ad26.COV2.S vaccination and SARS-CoV-2 variants. TCRdb keeps only in-frame clones here, not all; method: immunoSEQ multiplex PCR. The sample shows a few hundred thousand clones, around 92% of them seen only once. This material consisted of peripheral blood, taken in a trial of Ad26.COV2.S vaccine versus placebo. The receptors here all came from a person between 18 and 60 years old who received the Ad26.COV2.S COVID-19 vaccine or a placebo. Both conserved end residues are part of each CDR3. The D gene is left open where the match is weak. Clone size is given for some rows only: seen once, a few or many times, or a class if the clone is expanded.

NA TRBJ2-7 TRBV6-2/TRBV6-3 NA CASSQTTHFGLLFF TGTGCCAGCAGCCAGACAACCCACTTCGGGTTACTCTTCTTC
NA TRBJ1-4 TRBV9 NA CASSGRPSRDEKLFF TGTGCCAGCAGCGGGCGGCCTTCCCGGGATGAAAAACTGTTTTTT
NA TRBJ1-1 TRBV15 NA CATSKEAVGWNTEAFF TGTGCCACCAGCAAGGAGGCAGTCGGGTGGAACACTGAAGCTTTCTTT
NA TRBJ2-2 TRBV3-1/TRBV3-2 few CASSQVLATGELFF TGTGCCAGCAGCCAAGTGCTAGCCACCGGGGAGCTGTTTTTT
TRBD1 TRBJ1-5 TRBV7-9 few CASSRTGDNQPQHF TGTGCCAGCAGCCGTACAGGGGATAATCAGCCCCAGCATTTT
TRBD1 TRBJ1-4 TRBV7-2 NA CASSFPGQGLLNEKLFF TGTGCCAGCAGCTTCCCGGGACAGGGCCTTCTTAATGAAAAACTGTTTTTT
NA TRBJ2-7 TRBV19 NA CASSWAGNSYEQYF TGTGCCAGTAGTTGGGCAGGGAACTCCTACGAGCAGTACTTC
NA TRBJ1-6 TRBV5-1 NA CASSLDDGVRSPLHF TGCGCCAGCAGCTTGGACGATGGGGTACGATCACCCCTCCACTTT
TRBD1 TRBJ1-2 TRBV6-6 once CASSPSGQGTEDYGYTF TGTGCCAGCAGTCCTTCGGGACAGGGTACCGAAGACTATGGCTACACCTTC
NA TRBJ1-1 TRBV4-3 NA CASSGRNTEAFF TGCGCCAGCAGCGGGAGGAACACTGAAGCTTTCTTT
TRBD1 TRBJ2-5 TRBV5-6 NA CASSFRQGDGETQYF TGTGCCAGCAGCTTCCGACAGGGGGATGGTGAGACCCAGTACTTC
TRBD1 TRBJ2-7 TRBV27 NA CASSRTGSYEQYF TGTGCCAGCAGCCGGACAGGTTCCTACGAGCAGTACTTC
NA TRBJ1-5 TRBV28 NA CASSVLDQPQHF TGTGCCAGCAGTGTGCTGGATCAGCCCCAGCATTTT
NA TRBJ2-7 TRBV18 few CASSSLDGEQYF TGTGCCAGCTCATCCCTGGACGGGGAGCAGTACTTC
NA TRBJ1-1 TRBV30 NA CAWTEVNTEAFF TGTGCCTGGACGGAAGTTAACACTGAAGCTTTCTTT
NA TRBJ1-3 TRBV9 NA CASSVVSGTGPGNTIYF TGTGCCAGCAGCGTAGTGTCAGGGACGGGCCCTGGAAACACCATATATTTT
NA TRBJ1-2 TRBV6-5 NA CASSPGTVPNYGYTF TGTGCCAGCAGTCCCGGGACGGTCCCTAACTATGGCTACACCTTC
NA TRBJ1-5 TRBV7-6 NA CASSSQDNQPQHF TGTGCCAGCAGCTCACAGGACAATCAGCCCCAGCATTTT
NA TRBJ1-6 TRBV5-1 NA CASSLFGSPLHF TGCGCCAGCAGCTTGTTCGGATCACCCCTCCACTTT
TRBD1 TRBJ2-2 TRBV2 NA CASSVDRGPVGELFF TGTGCCAGCAGTGTAGACAGGGGGCCGGTCGGGGAGCTGTTTTTT
NA TRBJ2-6 TRBV6-1 NA CASSEGGFGANVLTF TGTGCCAGCAGTGAAGGGGGGTTTGGGGCCAACGTCCTGACTTTC
TRBD2 TRBJ2-1 TRBV3-1/TRBV3-2 NA CASSQKRLATYSYNEQFF TGTGCCAGCAGCCAGAAGCGACTAGCGACCTACTCCTACAATGAGCAGTTCTTC
NA TRBJ2-4 TRBV6-5 NA CASSVGGAKNIQYF TGTGCCAGCAGCGTAGGGGGTGCCAAAAACATTCAGTACTTC
NA TRBJ2-1 TRBV2 once CASKGVGSYNEQFF TGTGCCAGCAAAGGGGTGGGTTCATACAATGAGCAGTTCTTC
NA TRBJ1-3 TRBV2 NA CASRNQLSSGNTIYF TGTGCCAGCAGGAATCAGCTAAGCTCTGGAAACACCATATATTTT